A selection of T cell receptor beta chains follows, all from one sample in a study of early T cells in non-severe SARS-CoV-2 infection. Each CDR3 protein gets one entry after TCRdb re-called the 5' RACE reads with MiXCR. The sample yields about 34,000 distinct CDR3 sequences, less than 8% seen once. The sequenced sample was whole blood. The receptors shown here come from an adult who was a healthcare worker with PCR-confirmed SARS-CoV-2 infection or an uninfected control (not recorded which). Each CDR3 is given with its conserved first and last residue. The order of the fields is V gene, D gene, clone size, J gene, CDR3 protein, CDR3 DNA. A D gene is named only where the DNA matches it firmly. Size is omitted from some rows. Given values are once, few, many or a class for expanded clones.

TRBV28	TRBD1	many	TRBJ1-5	CASSPNRQGAQPQHF	TGTGCCAGCAGCCCCAATCGACAGGGGGCTCAGCCCCAGCATTTT
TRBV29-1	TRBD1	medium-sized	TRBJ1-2	CSVITGTGGYGYTF	TGCAGCGTGATCACCGGGACAGGGGGCTATGGCTACACCTTC
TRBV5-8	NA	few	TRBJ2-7	CASSFAVPRYEQYF	TGTGCCAGCAGCTTTGCCGTGCCCCGGTACGAGCAGTACTTC
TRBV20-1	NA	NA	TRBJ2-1	CSASTRSIGGNEQFF	TGCAGTGCTTCTACCAGAAGCATCGGAGGGAATGAGCAGTTCTTC
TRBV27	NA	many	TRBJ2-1	CASSLSPSYEQFF	TGTGCCAGCAGTTTATCCCCTAGCTATGAGCAGTTCTTC
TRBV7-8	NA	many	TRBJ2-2	CASSPAAMPAGELFF	TGTGCCAGCAGCCCGGCAGCTATGCCCGCCGGGGAGCTGTTTTTT
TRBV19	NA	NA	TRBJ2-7	CASRGGKYEQYF	TGTGCCAGTAGAGGGGGGAAGTACGAGCAGTACTTC
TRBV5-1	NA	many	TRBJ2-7	CASSLAGPPPNYEQYF	TGCGCCAGCAGCTTGGCGGGGCCACCGCCAAACTACGAGCAGTACTTC
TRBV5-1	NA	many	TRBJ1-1	CASNAQGQVVKAEVFF	TGCGCCAGTAACGCGCAGGGGCAAGTAGTGAAGGCTGAAGTTTTCTTT
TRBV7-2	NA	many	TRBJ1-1	CASSLQGPAPNTEAFF	TGTGCCAGCAGCTTACAGGGTCCCGCCCCGAACACTGAAGCTTTCTTT
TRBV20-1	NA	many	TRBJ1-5	CSAGGGANQPQHF	TGCAGTGCGGGTGGGGGGGCGAATCAGCCCCAGCATTTT
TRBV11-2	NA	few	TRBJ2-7	CASSLGVLRVSGEPYEQYF	TGTGCCAGCAGCTTAGGGGTATTAAGGGTCAGCGGCGAACCCTACGAGCAGTACTTC
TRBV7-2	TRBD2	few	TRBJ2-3	CASSLALLAGGSTDTQYF	TGTGCCAGCAGCTTAGCCCTGCTAGCGGGGGGAAGCACAGATACGCAGTATTTT
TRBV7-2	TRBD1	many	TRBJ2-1	CASSFQPGQGILQFF	TGTGCCAGCAGCTTCCAGCCGGGACAGGGGATTTTGCAGTTCTTC
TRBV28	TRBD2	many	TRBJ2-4	CASSPAGGAKNIQYF	TGTGCCAGCAGTCCAGCGGGGGGGGCCAAAAACATTCAGTACTTC
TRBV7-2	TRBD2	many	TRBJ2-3	CASSLVAGAFTDTQYF	TGTGCCAGCAGCTTAGTAGCGGGGGCCTTCACAGATACGCAGTATTTT
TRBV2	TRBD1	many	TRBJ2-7	CASDPTDRGHEQYF	TGTGCCAGTGATCCAACGGACAGGGGGCACGAGCAGTACTTC
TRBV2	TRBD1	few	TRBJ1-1	CASSEEGQAYTEAFF	TGTGCCAGCAGTGAAGAGGGACAGGCATACACTGAAGCTTTCTTT
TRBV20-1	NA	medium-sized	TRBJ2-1	CSASRQGGSNEQFF	TGCAGTGCTAGTCGTCAGGGGGGATCAAATGAGCAGTTCTTC
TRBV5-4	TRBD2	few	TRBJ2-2	CASSREASNTGELFF	TGTGCCAGCAGCCGGGAGGCTTCGAACACCGGGGAGCTGTTTTTT
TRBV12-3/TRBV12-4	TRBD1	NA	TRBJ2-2	CASRFTTGLTGELFF	TGTGCCAGCAGATTTACGACAGGGTTAACAGGGGAGCTGTTTTTT
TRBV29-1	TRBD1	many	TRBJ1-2	CSVVRDSEYGYTF	TGCAGCGTTGTAAGGGACAGTGAATATGGCTACACCTTC
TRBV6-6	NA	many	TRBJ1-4	CASSYRAPNEKLFF	TGTGCCAGCAGTTACAGGGCGCCTAATGAAAAACTGTTTTTT
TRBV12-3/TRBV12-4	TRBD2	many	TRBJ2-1	CASSSQKLADYNEQFF	TGTGCCAGCAGTTCGCAAAAACTAGCGGACTACAATGAGCAGTTCTTC
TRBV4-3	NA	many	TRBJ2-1	CASSQDPSGRSSYNEQFF	TGCGCCAGCAGCCAAGATCCCTCGGGGAGAAGCTCCTACAATGAGCAGTTCTTC
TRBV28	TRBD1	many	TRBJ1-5	CASSDIQGDQPQHF	TGTGCCAGCAGTGATATACAGGGGGATCAGCCCCAGCATTTT
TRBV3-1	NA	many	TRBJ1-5	CASSQGVVGNQPQHF	TGTGCCAGCAGCCAAGGAGTTGTGGGGAATCAGCCCCAGCATTTT
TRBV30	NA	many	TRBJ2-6	CAWSVGNSGANVLTF	TGTGCCTGGAGTGTCGGTAACTCTGGGGCCAACGTCCTGACTTTC
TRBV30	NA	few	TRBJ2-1	CAWTQIDEQFF	TGTGCCTGGACTCAAATCGATGAGCAGTTCTTC
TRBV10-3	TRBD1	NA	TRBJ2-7	CAISPDRAAYEQYF	TGTGCCATCAGTCCGGACAGGGCGGCCTACGAGCAGTACTTC
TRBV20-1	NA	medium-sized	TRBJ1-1	CSARDGQTLTEAFF	TGCAGTGCCAGAGATGGACAGACGCTCACTGAAGCTTTCTTT
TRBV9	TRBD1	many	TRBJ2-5	CASSVAPGQGETQYF	TGTGCCAGCAGCGTAGCTCCGGGACAGGGGGAGACCCAGTACTTC
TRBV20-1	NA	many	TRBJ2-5	CSASLETQYF	TGCAGTGCTAGTTTGGAGACCCAGTACTTC
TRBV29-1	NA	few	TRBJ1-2	CSGETLYGYTF	TGCAGCGGTGAGACACTCTATGGCTACACCTTC
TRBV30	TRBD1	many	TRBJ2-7	CAWRRDREGNEQYF	TGTGCCTGGAGGAGGGACAGGGAAGGAAACGAGCAGTACTTC
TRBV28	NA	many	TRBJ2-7	CASSLPPGSYEQYF	TGTGCCAGCAGTTTACCCCCTGGCTCCTACGAGCAGTACTTC
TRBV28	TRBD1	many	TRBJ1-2	CASSGGQGDYGYTF	TGTGCCAGCAGTGGAGGACAGGGAGACTATGGCTACACCTTC
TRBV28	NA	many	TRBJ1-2	CASRDTLGYGYTF	TGTGCCAGCAGGGACACCCTGGGGTATGGCTACACCTTC
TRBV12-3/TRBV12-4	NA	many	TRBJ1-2	CASSQGSAGYGYTF	TGTGCCAGCAGCCAAGGGAGCGCGGGCTATGGCTACACCTTC
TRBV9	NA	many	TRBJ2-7	CASSVRDFSYEQYF	TGTGCCAGCAGCGTAAGAGACTTTTCCTACGAGCAGTACTTC
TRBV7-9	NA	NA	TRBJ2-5	CASSLVQETQYF	TGTGCCAGCAGCTTAGTTCAAGAGACCCAGTACTTC
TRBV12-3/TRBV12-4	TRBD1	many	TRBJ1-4	CASSSHRDRDQKLFF	TGTGCCAGCAGTTCACACCGGGACAGGGACCAAAAACTGTTTTTT
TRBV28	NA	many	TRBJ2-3	CASSFLAGTDTQYF	TGTGCCAGCAGTTTCTTGGCAGGCACAGATACGCAGTATTTT
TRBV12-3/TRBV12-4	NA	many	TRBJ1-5	CASSLSVSRNQPQHF	TGTGCCAGCAGTTTGTCGGTCAGTCGCAATCAGCCCCAGCATTTT
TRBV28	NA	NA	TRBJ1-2	CASRIPTVTSLYGYTF	TGTGCCAGCCGAATCCCGACCGTTACCAGTCTCTATGGCTACACCTTC
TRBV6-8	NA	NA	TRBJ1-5	CASSYAQGYSNQPQHF	TGTGCCAGCAGTTACGCTCAGGGATATAGCAATCAGCCCCAGCATTTT
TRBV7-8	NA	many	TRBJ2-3	CASRLTTGTDTQYF	TGTGCCAGCAGACTCACCACAGGCACAGATACGCAGTATTTT
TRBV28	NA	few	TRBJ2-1	CASSSWGADNEQFF	TGTGCCAGCAGTTCCTGGGGGGCCGACAATGAGCAGTTCTTC
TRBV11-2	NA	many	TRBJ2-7	CASSTPPPRGPIYEQYF	TGTGCCAGCAGCACCCCCCCACCCAGGGGACCCATATACGAGCAGTACTTC
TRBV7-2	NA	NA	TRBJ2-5	CASSLVAGLETQYF	TGTGCCAGCAGCTTAGTGGCGGGTCTAGAGACCCAGTACTTC
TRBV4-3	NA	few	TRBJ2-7	CASSPTGGVYEQYF	TGCGCCAGCAGCCCTACTGGCGGGGTTTACGAGCAGTACTTC
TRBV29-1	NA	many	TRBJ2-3	CSVSFPGTDTQYF	TGCAGCGTTTCCTTTCCGGGCACAGATACGCAGTATTTT
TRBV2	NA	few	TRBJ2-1	CASRNQGIEVEQFF	TGTGCCAGCAGGAATCAGGGGATCGAGGTTGAGCAGTTCTTC
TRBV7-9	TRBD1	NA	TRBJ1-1	CASSSTRDRTEAFF	TGTGCCAGCAGCTCGACCCGGGACAGAACTGAAGCTTTCTTT